Shown below are 10 T cell receptor beta chains from a single sample sequenced in a study of blood T cell repertoires in COVID-19. The repertoire was sequenced with immunoSEQ multiplex PCR; TCRdb's copy has only in-frame clones and lacks some. This table has 150,000 to 200,000 clones, around four fifths appearing once. The sample was peripheral blood. All receptors derive from a human donor in a cohort sampled during active COVID-19.

The chain links TRBV7-2 to TRBJ2-3; TRBD1 matches at 7 bases. The CDR3 spans 15 residues. CDR1 and CDR2 from the germline V gene are SGHTA and FQGNSA. Trimming cost V 1 base and J 2 bases; bases outside gene matches: 3. The DNA for the CDR3 is TGTGCCAGCAGCTTAGGCAGGGGGAACACAGATACGCAGTATTTT. This sequence encodes CASSLGRGNTDTQYF.

This chain uses TRBV10-3 with TRBJ2-4; perhaps TRBD2 as D (5 bases). Trimming pared 2 bases from V and 1 base from J, leaving 9 bases between. This CDR3 is 15 amino acids long. Germline CDR1 and CDR2: ENHRY and SYGVKD. CDR3 region: CAISEQRGAKNIQYF. The CDR3 DNA reads TGTGCCATCAGTGAGCAGCGCGGGGCCAAAAACATTCAGTACTTC.

This chain links TRBV6-5 with TRBJ2-3, with D perhaps matching TRBD2 (7 bases). The germline CDR1 and CDR2 sequences are MNHEY and SVGAGI. The CDR3 is 15 residues long. Deletions cut 4 bases from V and 3 bases from J, with 14 bases between. The CDR3 loop reads CASSWGGGRTDTQYF. The CDR3 DNA reads as TGTGCCAGCAGTTGGGGCGGGGGCAGGACAGATACGCAGTATTTT.

The chain recombines TRBV19 with TRBJ1-2, with 7 bases that match TRBD1. Germline-derived CDR1 and CDR2 are LNHDA and SQIVND (reference sequence). CDR3 size: 15 residues. The trim removed 7 bases at V and 4 bases at J, leaving 12 bases unmatched. The CDR3 bases are TGTGCCAGTAACCTGGATCGACAGGGAACCTATGGCTACACCTTC. Residues: CASNLDRQGTYGYTF.

V gene TRBV10-2 combines with J gene TRBJ1-5, with D perhaps matching TRBD1 (5 bases). This CDR3 contains 15 residues. Germline V CDR1 and CDR2: WSHSY, SAAADI. V was cut by 2 bases and J by 5 bases, with 13 bases left in between. The CDR3 reads CASSEGAGYHQPQHF. The CDR3 region has the DNA TGCGCCAGCAGTGAGGGGGCAGGGTACCATCAGCCCCAGCATTTT.

V is TRBV27 and J is TRBJ2-5; 13 bases are shared with TRBD2. Trimming at V came to 5 bases and at J to 3 bases, leaving 6 bases not matched to a gene. Looked up from germline, CDR1 is MNHEY and CDR2 is SMNVEV (reference sequence). This CDR3 spans 16 amino acids. The CDR3 coding sequence is TGTGCCAGCAGTGGTCGGACTAGCGGGGGTAAAGAGACCCAGTACTTC. Residues: CASSGRTSGGKETQYF.

The V gene is TRBV6-2 or TRBV6-3, the J gene TRBJ2-1; 7 positions agree with TRBD2. Unmatched junction bases numbered 16, after V lost 5 bases and J lost 0 bases. CDR1 is MNHEY, CDR2 SVGEGT, per germline. The length of the CDR3 is 19 residues. CDR3 coding DNA: TGTGCCAGCAGTCAAGACCCCACAAGGACTAGAACCTCCTACAATGAGCAGTTCTTC. This codes for CASSQDPTRTRTSYNEQFF.

This clone was detected a few times. The gene calls are TRBV3-1 (or the pseudogene TRBV3-2) and TRBJ2-7; 8 bases map to TRBD2. V trimming: 4 bases; J trimming: 5 bases; junction bases outside the gene matches: 4. The germline V gene has CDR1 LGHDT and CDR2 YNNKEL (reference sequence). The CDR3 length is 13 residues. Written as DNA, the CDR3 is TGTGCCAGCAGCCTCAGGACTAGCCACGAGCAGTACTTC. It encodes CASSLRTSHEQYF.

The chain couples TRBV19 to TRBJ2-3, with a tentative D call TRBD1 (6 bases). Germline CDR1 LNHDA, CDR2 SQIVND (reference sequence). V was trimmed by 4 bases and J by 0 bases, leaving 14 bases between them. CDR3 size: 16 residues. The chain's CDR3 is CASSRQPGQSTDTQYF. The CDR3 nucleotides are TGTGCCAGTAGTAGACAGCCGGGACAAAGCACAGATACGCAGTATTTT.

The rearrangement uses TRBV15 and TRBJ2-1, with unresolved D. The germline gives CDR1 LNHNV, CDR2 YYDKDF (reference sequence). This CDR3 region has 12 residues. V shed 1 base and J shed 9 bases, with 7 bases lying between them. The CDR3 reads CATSRVGFEQFF. In DNA, the CDR3 is TGTGCCACCAGCAGAGTCGGGTTTGAGCAGTTCTTC.